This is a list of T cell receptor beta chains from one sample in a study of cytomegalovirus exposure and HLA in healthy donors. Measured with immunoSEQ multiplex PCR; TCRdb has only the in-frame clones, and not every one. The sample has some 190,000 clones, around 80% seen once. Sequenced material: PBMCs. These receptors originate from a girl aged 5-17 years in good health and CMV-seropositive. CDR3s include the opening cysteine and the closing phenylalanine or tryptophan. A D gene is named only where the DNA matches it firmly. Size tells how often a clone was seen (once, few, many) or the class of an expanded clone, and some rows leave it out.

CDR3: CASSLKVGDFTDTQYF
DNA: TGTGCCAGCAGCTTAAAGGTGGGGGACTTCACAGATACGCAGTATTTT
D: -
J: TRBJ2-3
V: TRBV11-2
size: -

CDR3: CASSLGGSGSSYEQYF
DNA: TGCGCCAGCAGCTTGGGAGGGAGCGGAAGCTCCTACGAGCAGTACTTC
D: -
J: TRBJ2-7
V: TRBV5-1
size: -

CDR3: CASSRKRTDYGYTF
DNA: TGTGCCAGCAGCCGAAAACGGACAGACTATGGCTACACCTTC
D: -
J: TRBJ1-2
V: TRBV27
size: -

CDR3: CASSPDSGNYGYTF
DNA: TGTGCCAGCTCACCGGACAGTGGGAACTATGGCTACACCTTC
D: -
J: TRBJ1-2
V: TRBV18
size: -

CDR3: CASSIGTGAHEQYF
DNA: TGCGCCAGCAGCATCGGGACAGGCGCCCACGAGCAGTACTTC
D: TRBD1
J: TRBJ2-7
V: TRBV5-1
size: -

CDR3: CASSIDRVRSGELFF
DNA: TGTGCCAGTAGTATAGATCGGGTTAGGTCCGGGGAGCTGTTTTTT
D: -
J: TRBJ2-2
V: TRBV19
size: -

CDR3: CASSPWTGGVSYEQYF
DNA: TGTGCCAGCAGTCCTTGGACAGGGGGCGTTTCCTACGAGCAGTACTTC
D: TRBD1
J: TRBJ2-7
V: TRBV5-6
size: -

CDR3: CASSQAGFSYEQYF
DNA: TGCGCCAGCAGCCAAGCCGGGTTCTCCTACGAGCAGTACTTC
D: -
J: TRBJ2-7
V: TRBV4-1
size: -

CDR3: CASSFGIEQYF
DNA: TGTGCCAGCAGCTTCGGGATCGAGCAGTACTTC
D: -
J: TRBJ2-7
V: TRBV7-2
size: -

CDR3: CASSLEMGAADTQYF
DNA: TGTGCCAGCAGCTTAGAGATGGGGGCCGCAGATACGCAGTATTTT
D: -
J: TRBJ2-3
V: TRBV7-8
size: -

CDR3: CASSPGVDTDTQYF
DNA: TGTGCCAGCAGCCCCGGGGTAGACACAGATACGCAGTATTTT
D: -
J: TRBJ2-3
V: TRBV4-2
size: -

CDR3: CASSVGGTNTGELFF
DNA: TGTGCCAGCAGCGTAGGCGGGACGAACACCGGGGAGCTGTTTTTT
D: -
J: TRBJ2-2
V: TRBV9
size: -

CDR3: CASSSTVDYGYTF
DNA: TGCGCCAGCAGCTCGACAGTGGACTATGGCTACACCTTC
D: -
J: TRBJ1-2
V: TRBV5-1
size: -

CDR3: CASSAGSGAYEQYF
DNA: TGTGCCAGCAGCGCGGGTTCAGGGGCCTACGAGCAGTACTTC
D: -
J: TRBJ2-7
V: TRBV5-4
size: once

CDR3: CASRPQANTEAFF
DNA: TGTGCCAGTAGGCCACAGGCGAACACTGAAGCTTTCTTT
D: -
J: TRBJ1-1
V: TRBV19
size: -

CDR3: CASSQGLINTEAFF
DNA: TGCGCCAGCAGCCAAGGGCTCATAAACACTGAAGCTTTCTTT
D: -
J: TRBJ1-1
V: TRBV4-1
size: -

CDR3: CASSLTGGPGYTF
DNA: TGTGCCAGCAGCTTAACGGGGGGACCTGGCTACACCTTC
D: -
J: TRBJ1-2
V: TRBV9
size: -

CDR3: CASSSAGENTEAFF
DNA: TGCGCCAGCAGCTCAGCCGGGGAGAACACTGAAGCTTTCTTT
D: -
J: TRBJ1-1
V: TRBV5-1
size: -

CDR3: CAWGDNEFQPQHF
DNA: TGTGCCTGGGGGGACAACGAATTTCAGCCCCAGCATTTT
D: -
J: TRBJ1-5
V: TRBV30
size: -

CDR3: CASSLRGTANNEQFF
DNA: TGTGCCAGCAGCCTACGCGGGACAGCAAACAATGAGCAGTTCTTC
D: -
J: TRBJ2-1
V: TRBV14
size: -

CDR3: CASSLAEAGTEAFF
DNA: TGTGCCAGCAGCTTGGCGGAAGCGGGCACTGAAGCTTTCTTT
D: -
J: TRBJ1-1
V: TRBV5-8
size: -

CDR3: CASSPTGGRAYEQYF
DNA: TGTGCCAGCAGCCCGACGGGCGGGAGAGCCTACGAGCAGTACTTC
D: TRBD2
J: TRBJ2-7
V: TRBV5-4
size: few

CDR3: CASTGQHNQPQHF
DNA: TGTGCCAGTACGGGACAGCATAATCAGCCCCAGCATTTT
D: TRBD1
J: TRBJ1-5
V: TRBV19
size: -

CDR3: CASSLGRDRGRGGYTF
DNA: TGTGCCAGCAGCTTGGGCCGGGACAGGGGGCGAGGGGGCTACACCTTC
D: TRBD1
J: TRBJ1-2
V: TRBV5-6
size: few

CDR3: CAWSVQGNQPQHF
DNA: TGTGCCTGGAGTGTCCAGGGCAATCAGCCCCAGCATTTT
D: -
J: TRBJ1-5
V: TRBV30
size: -

CDR3: CASSSHGKASEQYF
DNA: TGTGCCAGCAGTTCGCACGGGAAGGCGAGCGAGCAGTACTTC
D: -
J: TRBJ2-7
V: TRBV6-5
size: -

CDR3: CASKGLAGGPQYF
DNA: TGTGCCAGCAAGGGACTAGCGGGAGGCCCGCAGTACTTC
D: TRBD2
J: TRBJ2-7
V: TRBV6-1
size: once

CDR3: CASSNSGEETQYF
DNA: TGTGCCAGTTCTAACAGCGGGGAGGAGACCCAGTACTTC
D: TRBD2
J: TRBJ2-5
V: TRBV19
size: -

CDR3: CASSLVSGSYEQYF
DNA: TGTGCCAGCAGCTTAGTGTCAGGCTCCTACGAGCAGTACTTC
D: -
J: TRBJ2-7
V: TRBV7-8
size: -